This T cell receptor beta chain comes out of a study of graft-versus-host responses after intestinal transplantation. Sequencing used immunoSEQ multiplex PCR; TCRdb keeps in-frame clones, though not all of them. The sample lists approximately 33,000 clones, about 79% seen once, with roughly a fifth in the top ten. Germline CDR1 reads SGHRS; CDR2 reads YFSETQ. This CDR3 comprises 16 residues. Losses at the gene ends were 3 bases for V and 5 bases for J; bases not matched to a gene: 13. For this clone: What it binds is not known.

The source of this sequence is a human donor who received an intestinal transplant. The sequences come from unstimulated CD8+ T cells sorted from spleen or lymph node cells, collected before intestinal transplant. V usage is TRBV5-1 and J usage is TRBJ1-2; 7 bases agree with TRBD1. CDR3 loop: CASSWRTTGLGYGYTF. DNA of the CDR3: TGCGCCAGCAGCTGGCGGACGACAGGGTTAGGGTATGGCTACACCTTC.